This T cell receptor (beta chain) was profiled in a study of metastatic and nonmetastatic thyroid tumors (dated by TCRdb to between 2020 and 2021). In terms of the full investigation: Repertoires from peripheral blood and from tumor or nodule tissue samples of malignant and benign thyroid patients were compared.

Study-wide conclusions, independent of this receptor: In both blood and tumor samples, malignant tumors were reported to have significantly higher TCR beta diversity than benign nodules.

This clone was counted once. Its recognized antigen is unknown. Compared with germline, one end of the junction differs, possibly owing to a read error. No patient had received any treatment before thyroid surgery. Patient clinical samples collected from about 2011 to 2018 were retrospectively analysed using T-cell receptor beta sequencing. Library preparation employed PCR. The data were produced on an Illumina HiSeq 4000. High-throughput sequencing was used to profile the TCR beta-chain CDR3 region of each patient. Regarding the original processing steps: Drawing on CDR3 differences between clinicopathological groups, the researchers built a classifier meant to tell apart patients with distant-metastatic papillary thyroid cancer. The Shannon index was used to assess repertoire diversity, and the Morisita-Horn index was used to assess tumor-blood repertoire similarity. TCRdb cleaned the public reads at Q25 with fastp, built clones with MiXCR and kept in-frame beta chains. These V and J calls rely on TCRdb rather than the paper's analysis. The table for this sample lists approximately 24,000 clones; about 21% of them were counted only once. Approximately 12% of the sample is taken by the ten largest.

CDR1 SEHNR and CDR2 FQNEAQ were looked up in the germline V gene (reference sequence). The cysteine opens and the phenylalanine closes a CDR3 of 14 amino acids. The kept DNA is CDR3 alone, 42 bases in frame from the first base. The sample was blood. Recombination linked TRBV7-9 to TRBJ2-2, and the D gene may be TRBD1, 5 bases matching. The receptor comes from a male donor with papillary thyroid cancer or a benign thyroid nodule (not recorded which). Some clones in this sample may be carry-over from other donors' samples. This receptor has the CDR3 CASSFRWTSGELFF. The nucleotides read TGTGCCAGCAGCTTTCGTTGGACATCCGGTGAGCTGTTTTTT.